This TCR beta chain was documented in a study of identifying expanded T cells in peripheral blood. Whole-study results and caveats: Differentially abundant clones: roughly 1.2 between replicates, roughly 16 at approximately two weeks, 19 at four. Clone count variance between approximately 2-week samples rose with total template count.

The data were produced by immunoSEQ multiplex PCR, yet TCRdb's version contains in-frame clones alone and is incomplete. The data hold 100,000 or so clones, with around nine tenths observed a single time. This CDR3 is 13 amino acids long. Trimming removed 4 bases from V and 6 bases from J, with 11 bases in between. The germline CDR1 and CDR2 sequences are MDHEN and SYDVKM. Turning to this clone: The antigen remains unidentified.

During the collection period, no donor immune events like infections were recorded. Sequenced material: blood. This rearrangement joins TRBV28 to TRBJ2-3; the D gene is possibly TRBD2 (5 bases). The sequence was obtained from a person between 18 and 75 years old in good health. CDR3 in amino acids: CASSSTLADTQYF. CDR3 coding DNA: TGTGCCAGCAGTTCAACATTAGCGGATACGCAGTATTTT.